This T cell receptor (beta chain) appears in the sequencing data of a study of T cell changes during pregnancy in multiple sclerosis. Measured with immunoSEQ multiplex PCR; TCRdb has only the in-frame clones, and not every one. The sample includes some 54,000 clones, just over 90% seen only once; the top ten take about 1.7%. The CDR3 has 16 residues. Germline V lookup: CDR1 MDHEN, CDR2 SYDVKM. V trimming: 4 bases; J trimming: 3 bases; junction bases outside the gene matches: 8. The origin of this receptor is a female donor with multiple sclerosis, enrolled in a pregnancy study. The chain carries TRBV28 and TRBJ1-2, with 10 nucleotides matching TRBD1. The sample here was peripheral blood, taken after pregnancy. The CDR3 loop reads CASSYLTGQGDYGYTF. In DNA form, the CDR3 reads TGTGCCAGCAGTTATCTTACCGGACAGGGGGACTATGGCTACACCTTC.